The clone carrying this T cell receptor (beta chain) has only a few counts. RNA extraction was followed by reverse transcription into cDNA, which acted as the sequencing template. Method: immunoSEQ multiplex PCR; TCRdb's copy keeps in-frame clones and lacks some. The table lists about 98,000 clones, under 45% of them singletons. These data belong to a study of CD8+ T cells in alopecia areata. Study in general: Those patients who were treated received oral tofacitinib, which was given at 5 to 10 mg twice daily for moderate-to-severe alopecia areata.

PBMCs provided sorted CD4+ and CD8+ T cells. The receptor's source is a human donor with alopecia areata. Sequenced: CD4+ T cells sorted from blood.

DNA for the CDR3: TGCAGCGTTCAGCAGGGGACGGCCAAAAACATTCAGTACTTC. It yields the protein CSVQQGTAKNIQYF. This chain uses TRBV29-1 with TRBJ2-4; perhaps TRBD1 as D (6 bases). Germline CDR1 is SQVTM and CDR2 is ANQGSEA. CDR3 size: 14 residues. Trimming cost V 5 bases and J 1 base, with 12 bases left between them.